Below are 13 T cell receptor beta chains sequenced from a single sample in a study of T cell repertoires in cytomegalovirus infection. The antigens of these receptors remain unknown. TCRdb re-derived calls from the reads in MiXCR, one entry per CDR3 protein. Found here are 750,000 to 900,000 distinct CDR3 sequences, approximately 32% of them singletons; the top ten hold roughly 13%. Source: cultured CD8+ T cells from PBMCs, taken from culture after CMV antigen stimulation. The receptors originated from a human donor in good health (CMV status not recorded). Some clones in this sample may be carry-over from other donors' samples.

The rearrangement links TRBV6-1 to TRBJ1-3; D is unclear. Between the trimmed V and J ends, which lost 8 bases and 0 bases, there was a span of 11 bases. CDR3 length equals 14 residues. The V gene's germline CDR1 is MNHNS and CDR2 SASEGT. Here the CDR3 DNA reads TGTGCCAGCGGCCTCCCTGGCTCTGGAAACACCATATATTTT. Translating it yields CASGLPGSGNTIYF.

This clonotype was picked up a small number of times. J is TRBJ2-1 and V is TRBV4-1; D gene unclear. V was clipped by 1 base and J by 4 bases, with 8 bases between them. Germline V gene lookup returns CDR1 MGHRA and CDR2 YSYEKL. The CDR3 consists of 14 residues. DNA of the CDR3: TGCGCCAGCAGCCAAGCCCAGACATACAATGAGCAGTTCTTC. The encoded protein is CASSQAQTYNEQFF.

The chain employs TRBV6-5 and TRBJ2-7; D possibly corresponds to TRBD1 (8 bases). Germline CDR1 reads MNHEY; CDR2 reads SVGAGI. Trimming took off 4 bases at V and 9 bases at J, with 22 bases between the two ends. The CDR3 contains 15 residues. The CDR3 nucleotides are TGTGCCAGCAGTTCTCACCTCACAGGGGGGGGTAGGCAGTACGTC. It yields the protein CASSSHLTGGGRQYV.

V gene TRBV27 combines with J gene TRBJ1-6; tentatively, D is TRBD1 (5 bases). CDR3 length: 15 amino acids. CDR1 is MNHEY and CDR2 is SMNVEV in the germline V gene (reference sequence). The V gene lost 8 bases and the J gene lost 4 bases, with 15 bases spanning the gap. CDR3 nucleotide sequence: TGTGCCAGCGCCCGGAGGGACTTTTATAATTCACCCCTCCACTTT. This translates into CASARRDFYNSPLHF.

The genes are TRBV9 and TRBJ1-2; TRBD1 is a possible D gene (5 bases). Trimming left V 0 bases short and J 0 bases short, with 12 bases between. From germline, CDR1 is SGDLS and CDR2 YYNGEE. CDR3 length: 16 residues. The DNA for the CDR3 is TGTGCCAGCAGCGTAGGGGGCAGGATTACTAACTATGGCTACACCTTC. As protein: CASSVGGRITNYGYTF.

In this sample, this clonotype turned up many times. The chain uses TRBV12-3 or TRBV12-4 and TRBJ1-1; maybe TRBD1 (6 bases). This CDR3 is 12 amino acids long. V dropped 3 bases and J dropped 8 bases, with 10 bases sitting between them. In DNA, the CDR3 is TGTGCCAGCAGTTTGGGGGGCTTGGAAGCTTTCTTT. Protein: CASSLGGLEAFF.

This clonotype was counted ten times or more. Here the CDR3 DNA reads TGTGCCAGCAGCACTGGGCCAGGGCGAGGGTTGGATACGCAGTATTTT. Translating gives CASSTGPGRGLDTQYF. This chain joins TRBV7-3 and TRBJ2-3; D may correspond to TRBD1 or TRBD2 (5 bases each). CDR1 and CDR2 (germline): SGHTA, FQGTGA. This CDR3 is 16 amino acids long. V gave up 5 bases and J gave up 6 bases, with 21 bases separating them.

The gene calls are TRBV5-4 and TRBJ1-2, with 7 bases matching TRBD1. Trimming removed 0 bases from V and 5 bases from J; junction bases left unmatched: 7. The CDR3 covers 15 residues. From germline, CDR1 is SGHNT and CDR2 YYREEE (reference sequence). Here the CDR3 DNA reads TGTGCCAGCAGCTTGGAGGGGACAGTTCGGTATGGCTACACCTTC. It codes for CASSLEGTVRYGYTF. The complete variable domain, with remaining parts taken from reference TRBV5-4 and TRBJ1-2, reads ETGVTQSPTHLIKTRGQQVTLRCSSQSGHNTVSWYQQALGQGPQFIFQYYREEENGRGNFPPRFSGLQFPNYSSELNVNALELDDSALYLCASSLEGTVRYGYTFGSGTRLTVV.

This chain links TRBV27 with TRBJ2-2, with a tentative D call TRBD2 (7 bases). The length of the CDR3 is 15 residues. Trimming took 2 bases from V and 5 from J, leaving 12 bases between them. Germline V gives CDR1 MNHEY, CDR2 SMNVEV (reference sequence). CDR3 sequence: CASSLGGALTGELFF. The CDR3 nucleotides read TGTGCCAGCAGTTTAGGGGGGGCCTTGACCGGGGAGCTGTTTTTT.

There are a few counts of this clonotype. The chain employs TRBV6-2 or TRBV6-3 and TRBJ2-2; no firm D call. CDR3 size: 12 residues. Germline CDR1 is MNHEY and CDR2 is SVGEGT. V was cut by 1 base and J by 5 bases, with 2 bases left in between. CDR3 coding DNA: TGTGCCAGCAGTTACTGGACCGGGGAGCTGTTTTTT. Amino acids: CASSYWTGELFF.

There are many counts of this clonotype. V is TRBV6-1 and J is TRBJ2-7, with D unclear. The germline V gene encodes CDR1 MNHNS and CDR2 SASEGT. Trimming pared 1 base from V and 6 bases from J, leaving 4 bases between. The CDR3 is 11 residues long. In nucleotides, the CDR3 is TGTGCCAGCAGTGAAGGTGGCGAGCAGTACGTC. The encoded protein is CASSEGGEQYV.

This clonotype was observed a handful of times. The V and J genes are TRBV6-5 and TRBJ1-1; 9 nucleotides agree with TRBD1. CDR1 MNHEY and CDR2 SVGAGI come from the germline V gene. This CDR3 contains 15 residues. V lost 7 bases, J lost 3 bases, and 9 bases stayed unmatched. The CDR3 sequence is CASNVGQGSDTEAFF. DNA of the CDR3: TGTGCCAGCAACGTCGGACAGGGGAGCGACACTGAAGCTTTCTTT.

This clonotype was seen once. The chain links TRBV3-1 to TRBJ2-1, with D possibly matching TRBD2 (7 bases). The CDR3 consists of 15 residues. Germline V lookup: CDR1 LGHDT, CDR2 YNNKEL (reference sequence). V lost 0 bases and J 8 bases, leaving 14 bases between the germline ends. The CDR3 spells CASSQDLEGGDEQFF. The CDR3 nucleotides read TGTGCCAGCAGCCAAGATCTTGAGGGGGGGGATGAGCAGTTCTTC.